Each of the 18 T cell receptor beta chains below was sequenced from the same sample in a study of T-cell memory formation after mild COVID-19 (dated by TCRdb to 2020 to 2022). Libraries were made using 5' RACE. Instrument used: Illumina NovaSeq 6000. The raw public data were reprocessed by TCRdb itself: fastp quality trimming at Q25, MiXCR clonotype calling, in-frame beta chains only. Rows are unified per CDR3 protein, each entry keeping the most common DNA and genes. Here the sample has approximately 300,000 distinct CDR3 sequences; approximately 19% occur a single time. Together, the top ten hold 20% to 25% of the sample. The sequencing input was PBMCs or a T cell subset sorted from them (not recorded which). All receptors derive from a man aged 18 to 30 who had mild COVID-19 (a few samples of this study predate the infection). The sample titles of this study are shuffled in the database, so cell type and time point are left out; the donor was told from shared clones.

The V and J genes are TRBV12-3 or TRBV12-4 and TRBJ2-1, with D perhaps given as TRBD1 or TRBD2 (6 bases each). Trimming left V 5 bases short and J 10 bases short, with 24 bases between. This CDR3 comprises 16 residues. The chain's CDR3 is CASSHSDPRGDREQFF. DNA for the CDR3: TGTGCCAGCAGTCACTCGGACCCGAGGGGGGACCGGGAGCAGTTCTTC.

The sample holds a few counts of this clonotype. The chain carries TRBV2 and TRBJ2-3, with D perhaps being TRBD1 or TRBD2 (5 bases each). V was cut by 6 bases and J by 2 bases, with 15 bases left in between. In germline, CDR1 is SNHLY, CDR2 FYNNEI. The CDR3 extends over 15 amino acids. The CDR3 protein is CASRLGVGVTDTQYF. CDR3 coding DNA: TGTGCCAGCAGGCTGGGGGTTGGGGTCACAGATACGCAGTATTTT.

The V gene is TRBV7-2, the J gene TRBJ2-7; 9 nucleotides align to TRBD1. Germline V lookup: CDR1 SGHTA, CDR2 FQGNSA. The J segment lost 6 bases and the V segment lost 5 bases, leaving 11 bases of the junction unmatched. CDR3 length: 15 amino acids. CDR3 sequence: CASSPQSGTGLEQYF. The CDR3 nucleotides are TGTGCCAGCAGCCCCCAATCCGGGACAGGGCTCGAGCAGTACTTC.

The CDR3 coding sequence is TGCGCCAGCAGCTTGGGCGTAGCGGGGGGCAGGGCAGATACGCAGTATTTT. Protein: CASSLGVAGGRADTQYF. The chain uses TRBV5-1 and TRBJ2-3, with 10 bases fitting TRBD2. Germline V gene sequence: CDR1 SGHRS, CDR2 YFSETQ. The CDR3 runs 17 residues. With V trimmed by 0 bases and J by 4 bases, 8 bases remained unmatched.

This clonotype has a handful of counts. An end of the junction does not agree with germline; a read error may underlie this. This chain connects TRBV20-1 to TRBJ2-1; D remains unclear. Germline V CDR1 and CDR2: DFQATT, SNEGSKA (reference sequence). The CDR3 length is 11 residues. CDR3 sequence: CSAQRRPSSVF. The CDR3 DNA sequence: TGCAGTGCCCAAAGACGGCCCTCCTCCGTCTTC.

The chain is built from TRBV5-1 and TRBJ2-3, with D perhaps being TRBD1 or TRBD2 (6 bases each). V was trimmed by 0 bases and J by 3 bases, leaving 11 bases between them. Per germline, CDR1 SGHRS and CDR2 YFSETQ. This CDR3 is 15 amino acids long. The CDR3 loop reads CASSLAGGMTDTQYF. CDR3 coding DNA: TGCGCCAGCAGCTTGGCCGGGGGCATGACAGATACGCAGTATTTT.

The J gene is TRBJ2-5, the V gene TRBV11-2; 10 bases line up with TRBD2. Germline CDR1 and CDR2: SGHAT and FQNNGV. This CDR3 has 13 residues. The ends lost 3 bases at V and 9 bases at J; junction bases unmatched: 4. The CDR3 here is CASSFSSGGPQYF. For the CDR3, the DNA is TGTGCCAGCAGCTTCTCTAGCGGGGGTCCCCAGTACTTC.

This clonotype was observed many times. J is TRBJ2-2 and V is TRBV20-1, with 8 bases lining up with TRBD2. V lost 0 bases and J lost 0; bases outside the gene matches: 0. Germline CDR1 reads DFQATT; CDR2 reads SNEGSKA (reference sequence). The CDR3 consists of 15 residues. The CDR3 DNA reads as TGCAGTGCTAGAGAGCGGGGGGCGAACACCGGGGAGCTGTTTTTT. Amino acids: CSARERGANTGELFF.

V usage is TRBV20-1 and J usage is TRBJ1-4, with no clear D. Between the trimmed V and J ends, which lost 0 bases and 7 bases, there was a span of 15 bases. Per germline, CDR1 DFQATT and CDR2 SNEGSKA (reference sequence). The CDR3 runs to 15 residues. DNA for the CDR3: TGCAGTGCTAGAGATGAGGGCAGGATCGGTGAAAAACTGTTTTTT. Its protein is CSARDEGRIGEKLFF.

For the CDR3, the DNA is TGTGCCAGCAGCCTCCTGGGGGGCTCCTATAATTCACCCCTCCACTTT. Amino acids: CASSLLGGSYNSPLHF. The chain employs TRBV7-3 and TRBJ1-6; tentatively, D is TRBD1 (5 bases). The CDR3 consists of 16 residues. Germline-derived CDR1 and CDR2 are SGHTA and FQGTGA. With 5 bases removed from V and 0 bases from J, the gap between germline ends came to 11 bases. The complete variable domain, with remaining parts taken from reference TRBV7-3 and TRBJ1-6, reads GAGVSQTPSNKVTEKGKYVELRCDPISGHTALYWYRQSLGQGPEFLIYFQGTGAADDSGLPNDRFFAVRPEGSVSTLKIQRTERGDSAVYLCASSLLGGSYNSPLHFGNGTRLTVT.

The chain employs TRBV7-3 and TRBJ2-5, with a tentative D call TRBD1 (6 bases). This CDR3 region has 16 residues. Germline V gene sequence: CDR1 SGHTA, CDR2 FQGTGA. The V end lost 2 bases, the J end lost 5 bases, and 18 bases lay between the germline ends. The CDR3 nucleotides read TGTGCCAGCAGCTTAGGGATAGGGCAGGGGTTGGAGACCCAGTACTTC. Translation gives CASSLGIGQGLETQYF.

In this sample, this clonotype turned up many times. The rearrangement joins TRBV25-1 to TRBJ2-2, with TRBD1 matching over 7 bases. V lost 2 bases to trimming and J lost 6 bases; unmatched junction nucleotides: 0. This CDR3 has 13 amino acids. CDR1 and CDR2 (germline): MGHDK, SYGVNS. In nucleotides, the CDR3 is TGTGCCAGCAGTGAACAGGGGGCCGGGGAGCTGTTTTTT. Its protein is CASSEQGAGELFF.

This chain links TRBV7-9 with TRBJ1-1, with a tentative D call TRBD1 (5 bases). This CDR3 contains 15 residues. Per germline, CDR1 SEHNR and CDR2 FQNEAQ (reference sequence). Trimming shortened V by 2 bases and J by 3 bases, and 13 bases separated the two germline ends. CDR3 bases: TGTGCCAGCAGCTTAACAGGAGGAAGACACACTGAAGCTTTCTTT. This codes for CASSLTGGRHTEAFF.

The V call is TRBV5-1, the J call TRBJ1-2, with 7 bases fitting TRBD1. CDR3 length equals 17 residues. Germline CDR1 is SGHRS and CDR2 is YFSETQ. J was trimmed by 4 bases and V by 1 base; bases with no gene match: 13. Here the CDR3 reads CASSLNPYDRAAYGYTF. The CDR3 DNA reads TGCGCCAGCAGCTTGAATCCCTACGACAGGGCGGCCTATGGCTACACCTTC.

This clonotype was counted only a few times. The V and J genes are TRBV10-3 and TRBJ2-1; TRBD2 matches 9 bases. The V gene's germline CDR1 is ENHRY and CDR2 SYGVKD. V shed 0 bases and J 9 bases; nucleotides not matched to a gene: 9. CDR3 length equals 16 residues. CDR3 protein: CAISESRAGGMSEQFF. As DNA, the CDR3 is TGTGCCATCAGTGAGTCAAGAGCGGGGGGTATGAGTGAGCAGTTCTTC.

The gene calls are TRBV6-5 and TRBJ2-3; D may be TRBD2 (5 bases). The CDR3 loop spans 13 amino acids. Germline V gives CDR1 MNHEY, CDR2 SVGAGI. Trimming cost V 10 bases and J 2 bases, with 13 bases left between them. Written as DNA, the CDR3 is TGTGCCACCGGGATCGTACCCACAGATACGCAGTATTTT. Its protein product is CATGIVPTDTQYF.

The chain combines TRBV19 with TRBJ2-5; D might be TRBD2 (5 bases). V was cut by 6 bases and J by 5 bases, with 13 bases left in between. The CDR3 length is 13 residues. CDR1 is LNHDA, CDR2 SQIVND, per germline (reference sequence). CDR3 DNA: TGTGCCAGTAGCCCTACGTGGAGGGAGACCCAGTACTTC. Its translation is CASSPTWRETQYF.

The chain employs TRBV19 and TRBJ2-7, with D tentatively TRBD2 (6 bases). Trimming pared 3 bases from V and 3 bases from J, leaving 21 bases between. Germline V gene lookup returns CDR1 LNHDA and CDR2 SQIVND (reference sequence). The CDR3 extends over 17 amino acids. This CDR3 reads CASSMGLTEGEDYEQYF. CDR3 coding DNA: TGTGCCAGTAGTATGGGGTTAACGGAGGGAGAAGACTACGAGCAGTACTTC.